This T cell receptor (beta chain) originates from a study of human T cells and chemical hapten exposure. Germline values: CDR1 MDHEN, CDR2 SYDVKM. V lost 3 bases and J lost 2, with 12 bases in between. The length of the CDR3 is 15 residues. As to time point: patch test 2, 6 weeks after DPC sensitization. Stated treatment: therapeutic diphenylcyclopropenone sensitization with weekly scalp DPC. Sample donors consisted of patients with alopecia, aged 18 to 70 years, who were suitable for DPC. TCRdb independently ran MiXCR on the RACE reads; one entry per CDR3 protein. The sample has around 360,000 distinct CDR3 sequences, under 6.5% seen once.

The receptor was isolated from a woman aged 18-29 years with alopecia areata. Some clones in this sample may be carry-over from other donors' samples. The source was whole blood, collected in connection with sensitization to the hapten diphenylcyclopropenone (DPC). The gene calls are TRBV28 and TRBJ2-3; D ambiguous. In DNA, the CDR3 is TGTGCCAGCAGTTTCAATGCCCTCTCCACAGATACGCAGTATTTT. It is translated as CASSFNALSTDTQYF.